One and the same sample provided the 8 T cell receptor beta chains below, sequenced in a study of T and B cells in COVID-19 patients. TRB was amplified from about 260-540 ng of blood genomic DNA. TRB rearrangements were amplified by multiplex PCR with BIOMED2 TRB-A/B primers. MiXCR was run by TCRdb on the multiplex PCR reads, yielding one entry per CDR3 protein. Found here are some 16,000 distinct CDR3 sequences, 25% to 35% of them singletons; the top ten hold 3.5% to 5.5%. The sequenced material came from blood. The receptor source for this set is a human donor who had recovered from COVID-19.

A few counts support this clonotype. This sequence joins TRBV4-3 and TRBJ2-7, with TRBD2 matching over 9 bases. This CDR3 has 15 residues. Per germline, CDR1 LGHNA and CDR2 YSLEER. With 1 base clipped from V and 2 bases from J, the junction kept 3 bases outside the gene matches. The CDR3 protein is CASSQVASGAYEQYF. The CDR3, as DNA: TGCGCCAGCAGCCAAGTTGCTAGCGGGGCCTACGAGCAGTACTTC.

By share, this clonotype ranks as medium-sized. This rearrangement joins TRBV19 to TRBJ2-7, with a weak D call TRBD2 (5 bases). This CDR3 comprises 15 residues. Per the germline V gene, CDR1 is LNHDA and CDR2 is SQIVND (reference sequence). Trimming stripped 1 base from V and 0 bases from J, with 10 bases between. The CDR3 DNA reads as TGTGCCAGTAGTATAGCTGCGGAGGACTCCTACGAGCAGTACTTC. It yields the protein CASSIAAEDSYEQYF.

J is TRBJ2-5 and V is TRBV12-3 or TRBV12-4; 10 nucleotides match TRBD2. The CDR3 length is 17 residues. The J segment lost 0 bases and the V segment lost 1 base, leaving 5 bases of the junction unmatched. The DNA for the CDR3 is TGTGCCAGCAGTTTAGAGTTTAGCGGGGGGTACCAAGAGACCCAGTACTTC. Translation: CASSLEFSGGYQETQYF.

This clonotype rates as medium-sized. The junction departs from the called germline gene at one end, perhaps through a read error. The chain has TRBV29-1 and TRBJ1-2; weak D call: TRBD1 (5 bases). CDR3 length equals 12 residues. CDR1 SQVTM and CDR2 ANQGSEA come from the germline V gene. CDR3 sequence reads: CSVEDSSYGYTF. CDR3 coding DNA: TGCAGCGTGGAAGACAGTTCCTATGGCTACACCTTC.

In its sample, this clonotype was seen a few times. The genes are TRBV5-4 and TRBJ1-6; D remains unclear. The germline V gene encodes CDR1 SGHNT and CDR2 YYREEE (reference sequence). Trimming stripped 0 bases from V and 7 bases from J, with 8 bases between. The length of the CDR3 is 14 residues. Written as DNA, the CDR3 is TGTGCCAGCAGCTTGGACATGGAAAATTCACCCCTCCACTTT. It translates to CASSLDMENSPLHF.

In this sample, this clonotype is medium-sized. The gene calls are TRBV19 and TRBJ1-6, with TRBD1 as a possible D gene (5 bases). The germline gives CDR1 LNHDA, CDR2 SQIVND (reference sequence). There are 15 residues in the CDR3. The ends were cut back, 6 bases at V and 7 bases at J, with 16 bases in the middle. The DNA of the CDR3 is TGTGCCAGTAGGGCAGGTGGGGGTGAGAATTCACCCCTCCACTTT. Translated, it gives CASRAGGGENSPLHF.

The chain combines TRBV12-3 or TRBV12-4 with TRBJ2-6, with 7 bases that match TRBD2. Unmatched junction bases numbered 1, after V lost 8 bases and J lost 3 bases. The CDR3 sequence is 13 residues long. In DNA, the CDR3 is TGTGCCAGCGGGGGGGGTGGGGCCAACGTCCTGACTTTC. This encodes CASGGGGANVLTF.

The sample holds many counts of this clonotype. V usage is TRBV12-3 or TRBV12-4 and J usage is TRBJ2-3; D may be TRBD1 (5 bases). The CDR3 loop spans 13 amino acids. V gave up 10 bases and J gave up 0 bases, with 11 bases separating them. DNA for the CDR3: TGTGCCATTGACAGTTCTAGCACAGATACGCAGTATTTT. Encoded protein: CAIDSSSTDTQYF.